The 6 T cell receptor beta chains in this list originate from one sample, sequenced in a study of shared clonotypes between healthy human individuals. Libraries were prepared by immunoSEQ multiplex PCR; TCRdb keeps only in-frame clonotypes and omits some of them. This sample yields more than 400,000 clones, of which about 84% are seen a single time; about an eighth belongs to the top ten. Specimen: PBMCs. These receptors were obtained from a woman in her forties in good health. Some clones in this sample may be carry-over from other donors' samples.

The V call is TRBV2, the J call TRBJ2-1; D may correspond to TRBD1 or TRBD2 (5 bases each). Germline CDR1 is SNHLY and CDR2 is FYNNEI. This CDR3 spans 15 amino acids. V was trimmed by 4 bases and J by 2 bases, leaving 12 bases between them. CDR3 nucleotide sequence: TGTGCCAGCAGTGTGGGGGAGATAACCTACAATGAGCAGTTCTTC. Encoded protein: CASSVGEITYNEQFF.

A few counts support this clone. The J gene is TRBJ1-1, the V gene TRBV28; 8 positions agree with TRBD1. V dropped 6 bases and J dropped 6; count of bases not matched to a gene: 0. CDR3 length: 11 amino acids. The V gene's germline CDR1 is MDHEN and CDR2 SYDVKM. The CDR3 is CASRDRAEAFF. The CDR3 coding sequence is TGTGCCAGCAGGGACAGGGCTGAAGCTTTCTTT.

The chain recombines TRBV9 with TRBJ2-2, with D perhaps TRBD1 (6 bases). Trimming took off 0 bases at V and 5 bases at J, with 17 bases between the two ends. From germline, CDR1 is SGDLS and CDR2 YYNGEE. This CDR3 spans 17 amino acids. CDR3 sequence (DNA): TGTGCCAGCAGCGTAGACAGGGACCGGATAGAGACCGGGGAGCTGTTTTTT. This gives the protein CASSVDRDRIETGELFF.

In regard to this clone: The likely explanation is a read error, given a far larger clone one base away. The CDR3 reads CASSPPGTVGQYF. DNA for the CDR3: TGTGCCAGCAGCCCACCTGGGACAGTTGGGCAGTACTTC. The chain is built from TRBV7-2 and TRBJ2-7; TRBD1 agrees at 7 bases. The ends lost 5 bases at V and 9 bases at J; junction bases unmatched: 10. The CDR3 sequence is 13 residues long. CDR1 is SGHTA and CDR2 is FQGNSA in the germline V gene.

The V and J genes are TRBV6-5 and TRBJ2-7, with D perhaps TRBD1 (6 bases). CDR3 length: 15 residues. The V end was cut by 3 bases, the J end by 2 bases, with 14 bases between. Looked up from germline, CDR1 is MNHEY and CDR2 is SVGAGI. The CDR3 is CASSYGQFAAYEQYF. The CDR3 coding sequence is TGTGCCAGCAGTTATGGACAGTTTGCCGCCTACGAGCAGTACTTC.

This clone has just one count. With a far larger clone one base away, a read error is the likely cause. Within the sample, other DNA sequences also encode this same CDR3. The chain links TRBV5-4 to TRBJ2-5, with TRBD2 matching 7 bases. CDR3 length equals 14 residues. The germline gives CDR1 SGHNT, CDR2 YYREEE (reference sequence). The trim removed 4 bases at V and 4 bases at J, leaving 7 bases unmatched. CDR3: CASSPNTGGETQYF. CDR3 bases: TGTGCCAGCAGCCCAAACACGGGGGGAGAGACCCAGTACTTC.